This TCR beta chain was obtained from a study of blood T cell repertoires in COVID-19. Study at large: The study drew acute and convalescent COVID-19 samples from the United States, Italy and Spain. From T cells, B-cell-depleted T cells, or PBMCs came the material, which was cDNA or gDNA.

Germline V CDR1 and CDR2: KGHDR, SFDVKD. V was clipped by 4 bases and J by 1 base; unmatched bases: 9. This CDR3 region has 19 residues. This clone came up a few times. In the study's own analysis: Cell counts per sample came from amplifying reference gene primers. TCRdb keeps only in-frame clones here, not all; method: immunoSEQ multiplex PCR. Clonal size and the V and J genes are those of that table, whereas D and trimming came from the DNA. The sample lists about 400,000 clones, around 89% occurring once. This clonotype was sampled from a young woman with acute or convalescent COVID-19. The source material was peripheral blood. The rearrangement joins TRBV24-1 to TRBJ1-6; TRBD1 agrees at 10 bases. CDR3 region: CATSDLSRDRGSYNSPLHF. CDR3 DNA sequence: TGTGCCACCAGTGACCTAAGCCGGGACAGGGGTTCCTATAATTCACCCCTCCACTTT.